The 31 T cell receptor beta chains below were found in one sample sequenced in a study of PD-1 blockade in classical Hodgkin lymphoma. Sample time point: cycle 4 day 1 (C4D1), after five to seven weeks of nivolumab. The patients all showed relapse after autologous stem cell transplantation, while their brentuximab vedotin exposure varied. Produced via immunoSEQ multiplex PCR; TCRdb's table is partial and in-frame only. Of tens of thousands of clones listed, 85% to 90% are singletons. The sequencing here drew on peripheral blood mononuclear cells (PBMCs), taken before the fourth cycle of nivolumab. These receptors all stem from a human donor with classical Hodgkin lymphoma.

The gene calls are TRBV6-6 and TRBJ1-1; D perhaps matches TRBD1 (5 bases). Germline CDR1 MNHNY, CDR2 SVGAGI (reference sequence). V lost 7 bases to trimming and J lost 5 bases, with 17 bases between them. CDR3 length: 14 amino acids. This CDR3 is CASTLRGVRTEAFF. In DNA, the CDR3 is TGTGCCAGCACCCTAAGAGGGGTTCGGACTGAAGCTTTCTTT.

The V gene is TRBV6-6, the J gene TRBJ1-1; D remains unclear. The CDR3 consists of 13 residues. Germline V gene sequence: CDR1 MNHNY, CDR2 SVGAGI (reference sequence). V was shortened by 2 bases and J by 9 bases, with 13 bases between the two germline ends. The CDR3 nucleotides are TGTGCCAGCAGTTACGAGTCAACCCCTAAAGCTTTCTTT. Translated, it gives CASSYESTPKAFF.

The gene calls are TRBV13 and TRBJ2-3, with a weak D call TRBD2 (5 bases). Trimming stripped 1 base from V and 0 bases from J, with 11 bases between. This CDR3 region has 16 residues. The germline CDR1 and CDR2 sequences are PRHDT and FYEKMQ (reference sequence). CDR3 nucleotides: TGTGCCAGCAGCTTAGCAGACTACTATAGCACAGATACGCAGTATTTT. Protein product: CASSLADYYSTDTQYF.

The rearrangement uses TRBV27 and TRBJ2-5; tentative D call: TRBD2 (6 bases). Trimming took 3 bases from V and 2 from J, leaving 10 bases between them. CDR3 length: 14 amino acids. Per germline, CDR1 MNHEY and CDR2 SMNVEV (reference sequence). The CDR3 reads CASSFLGGQETQYF. In nucleotides, the CDR3 is TGTGCCAGCAGTTTCCTGGGGGGACAAGAGACCCAGTACTTC.

Within the sample, this clone is medium-sized. CDR3 protein: CASSQDTGTQYF. In DNA form, the CDR3 reads TGTGCCAGCAGCCAAGATACAGGGACCCAGTACTTC. V and J are TRBV4-2 and TRBJ2-5, with TRBD1 as a possible D gene (5 bases). Trimming took off 0 bases at V and 7 bases at J, with 6 bases between the two ends. In germline, CDR1 is LGHNA, CDR2 YNFKEQ. The CDR3 sequence is 12 residues long.

This chain's CDR3 is CAISELGQASRGNTIYF. CDR3 DNA: TGTGCCATCAGTGAGTTGGGCCAGGCCTCGAGGGGAAACACCATATATTTT. The chain carries TRBV10-3 and TRBJ1-3; no clear D gene. This CDR3 spans 17 amino acids. The germline gives CDR1 ENHRY, CDR2 SYGVKD. V lost 1 base and J 4 bases, leaving 17 bases between the germline ends.

V gene TRBV4-2 combines with J gene TRBJ2-7; TRBD1 matches at 12 bases. Germline CDR1 and CDR2: LGHNA and YNFKEQ. With 4 bases clipped from V and 7 bases from J, the junction kept 11 bases outside the gene matches. This CDR3 has 16 residues. The CDR3 nucleotides are TGTGCCAGCAGCCGAGGACCGGGACAGGGGGCTTGGGAGCAGTACTTC. This codes for CASSRGPGQGAWEQYF.

The chain links TRBV19 to TRBJ2-7; D uncertain. Germline CDR1 reads LNHDA; CDR2 reads SQIVND (reference sequence). Trimming left V 5 bases short and J 1 base short, with 9 bases between. The CDR3 spans 13 residues. The CDR3 DNA sequence: TGTGCCAGTAGTTTGCGGTTATCCTACGAGCAGTACTTC. Its protein is CASSLRLSYEQYF.

The chain is built from TRBV6-5 and TRBJ1-4, with a tentative D call TRBD1 (5 bases). The CDR3 length is 15 residues. Germline V gene data show CDR1 as MNHEY and CDR2 as SVGAGI. With 2 bases removed from V and 3 bases from J, the gap between germline ends came to 10 bases. CDR3 loop: CASSYGGTSNEKLFF. In DNA, the CDR3 is TGTGCCAGCAGTTACGGGGGAACATCTAATGAAAAACTGTTTTTT.

The CDR3 DNA sequence: TGTGCCAGCAGCTTAACCCGGGGTAGCGGGAGCCCCGGTTTTGGATACGAGCAGTACTTC. Translating it yields CASSLTRGSGSPGFGYEQYF. The chain couples TRBV7-6 to TRBJ2-7; 9 bases agree with TRBD2. Trimming cost V 2 bases and J 4 bases; bases outside gene matches: 21. The germline V gene has CDR1 SGHVS and CDR2 FNYEAQ. This CDR3 comprises 20 residues.

J is TRBJ2-7 and V is TRBV7-2; 12 bases line up with TRBD2. Trimming cost V 5 bases and J 2 bases; bases outside gene matches: 4. This CDR3 is built from 15 residues. Germline values: CDR1 SGHTA, CDR2 FQGNSA. In DNA, the CDR3 is TGTGCCAGCAGCCCGCGACTAGCGGGAGCCTACGAGCAGTACTTC. Protein: CASSPRLAGAYEQYF.

The sample holds one count of this clone. The rearrangement links TRBV6-6 to TRBJ1-1, with 7 bases identical to TRBD1. CDR3 length: 14 amino acids. The V and J ends lost 5 bases and 3 bases, in that order; junction bases with no gene match: 6. Germline CDR1 is MNHNY and CDR2 is SVGAGI (reference sequence). The CDR3, as DNA: TGTGCCAGCAGTCACCAACAGGGGTACACTGAAGCTTTCTTT. Its protein is CASSHQQGYTEAFF.

The chain employs TRBV29-1 and TRBJ2-3, with TRBD1 as a possible D gene (6 bases). The CDR3 spans 16 residues. Trimming cost V 0 bases and J 4 bases, with 17 bases left between them. In germline, CDR1 is SQVTM, CDR2 ANQGSEA. CDR3 bases: TGCAGCGTTGAAGATGGGACGGAACAGGGCCCAGATACGCAGTATTTT. Residues: CSVEDGTEQGPDTQYF.

V usage is TRBV4-1 and J usage is TRBJ2-2; the D gene is possibly TRBD1 (5 bases). The CDR3 runs 17 residues. Germline CDR1 and CDR2: MGHRA and YSYEKL. The V gene lost 3 bases and the J gene lost 0 bases, with 14 bases spanning the gap. The CDR3 here is CASSQTRRATNTGELFF. CDR3 nucleotide sequence: TGCGCCAGCAGCCAGACACGCAGGGCCACGAACACCGGGGAGCTGTTTTTT.

The V and J genes are TRBV19 and TRBJ2-7; the D gene is possibly TRBD1 (6 bases). V gave up 4 bases and J gave up 3 bases, with 16 bases separating them. The CDR3 is 15 residues long. CDR1 and CDR2 (germline): LNHDA, SQIVND (reference sequence). The CDR3 here is CASSTTGPYLYEQYF. CDR3 bases: TGTGCCAGTAGTACCACAGGGCCCTACCTCTACGAGCAGTACTTC.

The chain combines TRBV6-5 with TRBJ2-7; D might be TRBD1 (6 bases). Germline-derived CDR1 and CDR2 are MNHEY and SVGAGI. V lost 6 bases, J lost 6 bases, and 12 bases lay in between. This CDR3 is 12 amino acids long. This CDR3 reads CASRRPGAEQYF. The CDR3 DNA is TGTGCCAGCAGGCGACCAGGGGCCGAGCAGTACTTC.

The chain joins TRBV6-5 to TRBJ2-7; TRBD1 matches 10 bases. J was trimmed by 7 bases and V by 5 bases; bases with no gene match: 11. This CDR3 has 15 residues. Germline CDR1 reads MNHEY; CDR2 reads SVGAGI. The CDR3 spells CASSPRDRGHREQYF. CDR3 nucleotide sequence: TGTGCCAGCAGTCCGAGGGACAGGGGACATCGTGAGCAGTACTTC.

This clone has only one observation. The chain couples TRBV7-3 to TRBJ2-3; 12 positions agree with TRBD2. The CDR3 spans 18 residues. Germline V gene sequence: CDR1 SGHTA, CDR2 FQGTGA. V shed 4 bases and J 1 base; nucleotides not matched to a gene: 9. This CDR3 reads CASSSSGRAALGTDTQYF. Written as DNA, the CDR3 is TGTGCCAGCAGCTCTAGCGGGAGGGCCGCTCTGGGCACAGATACGCAGTATTTT. Full variable domain (outside the CDR3, taken from reference TRBV7-3 and TRBJ2-3): GAGVSQTPSNKVTEKGKYVELRCDPISGHTALYWYRQSLGQGPEFLIYFQGTGAADDSGLPNDRFFAVRPEGSVSTLKIQRTERGDSAVYLCASSSSGRAALGTDTQYFGPGTRLTVL.

In regard to this clone: The same CDR3 also results from other DNA sequences found in this sample. This chain uses TRBV4-1 with TRBJ2-7; 12 nucleotides agree with TRBD2. The ends lost 4 bases at V and 0 bases at J; junction bases unmatched: 4. CDR1 and CDR2 from the germline V gene are MGHRA and YSYEKL. This CDR3 contains 16 residues. The CDR3 loop is CASSRQTSGSSYEQYF. The CDR3 nucleotides read TGCGCCAGCAGCCGCCAGACTAGCGGGAGCTCCTACGAGCAGTACTTC.

The rearrangement links TRBV28 to TRBJ2-2, with TRBD2 matching 11 bases. The germline V gene has CDR1 MDHEN and CDR2 SYDVKM. This CDR3 has 17 amino acids. V was pared by 3 bases and J by 4 bases, with 7 bases of the junction left unmatched. The CDR3 DNA reads TGTGCCAGCAGTTTGCGTAGCGGGAGGGCCAGCACCGGGGAGCTGTTTTTT. Amino acid sequence: CASSLRSGRASTGELFF.

V and J are TRBV9 and TRBJ2-3; D perhaps matches TRBD2 (7 bases). This CDR3 has 16 amino acids. Trimming removed 0 bases from V and 3 bases from J, with 14 bases in between. In germline, CDR1 is SGDLS, CDR2 YYNGEE. CDR3 region: CASSVAVGGQTDTQYF. The CDR3 region has the DNA TGTGCCAGCAGCGTAGCAGTGGGGGGGCAAACAGATACGCAGTATTTT. The variable domain in full, with the rest retrieved from reference TRBV9 and TRBJ2-3, is DSGVTQTPKHLITATGQRVTLRCSPRSGDLSVYWYQQSLDQGLQFLIQYYNGEERAKGNILERFSAQQFPDLHSELNLSSLELGDSALYFCASSVAVGGQTDTQYFGPGTRLTVL.

The V call is TRBV4-1, the J call TRBJ2-6; 8 bases agree with TRBD1. This CDR3 comprises 17 residues. Germline V gene sequence: CDR1 MGHRA, CDR2 YSYEKL. J was trimmed by 2 bases and V by 4 bases; bases with no gene match: 7. CDR3 residues: CASSLGAGGAGANVLTF. As DNA, the CDR3 is TGCGCCAGCAGCCTAGGGGCAGGGGGCGCTGGGGCCAACGTCCTGACTTTC.

The V and J genes are TRBV19 and TRBJ2-7, with D maybe TRBD1 (5 bases). The CDR3 is 15 residues long. CDR1 is LNHDA, CDR2 SQIVND, per germline (reference sequence). V was trimmed by 5 bases and J by 6 bases, leaving 20 bases between them. CDR3 region: CASSPWQGRRSEQYF. CDR3 nucleotide sequence: TGTGCCAGTAGTCCCTGGCAGGGTCGTAGGAGCGAGCAGTACTTC.

DNA of the CDR3: TGTGCCAGCCGCTACCAGGGGGGCTATGGCTACACCTTC. Translated: CASRYQGGYGYTF. The chain joins TRBV5-4 to TRBJ1-2; TRBD1 aligns across 7 bases. This CDR3 contains 13 residues. CDR1 is SGHNT and CDR2 is YYREEE in the germline V gene (reference sequence). V trimming: 7 bases; J trimming: 4 bases; junction bases outside the gene matches: 7.

This chain connects TRBV7-3 to TRBJ2-7; the D is unclear. The germline V gene has CDR1 SGHTA and CDR2 FQGTGA. Deletions cut 0 bases from V and 3 bases from J, with 6 bases between. This CDR3 is 13 amino acids long. The CDR3 DNA sequence: TGTGCCAGCAGCTTAACATCCAACTACGAGCAGTACTTC. It translates to CASSLTSNYEQYF.

The genes are TRBV6-1 and TRBJ1-1; possible D gene TRBD1, 5 bases. CDR1 MNHNS and CDR2 SASEGT come from the germline V gene. V was cut by 2 bases and J by 1 base, with 5 bases left in between. This CDR3 contains 13 residues. CDR3 residues: CASSETGNTEAFF. CDR3 in DNA: TGTGCCAGCAGTGAAACAGGGAACACTGAAGCTTTCTTT.

This chain connects TRBV25-1 to TRBJ2-5; 7 nucleotides match TRBD2. The CDR3 runs to 14 residues. Germline CDR1 and CDR2: MGHDK and SYGVNS. The ends lost 4 bases at V and 3 bases at J; junction bases unmatched: 5. The CDR3 DNA reads TGTGCCAGCAGTGGACTAGCAAGGGAAGAGACCCAGTACTTC. Translating it yields CASSGLAREETQYF.

The chain employs TRBV13 and TRBJ2-5, with 10 bases lining up with TRBD2. The germline V gene encodes CDR1 PRHDT and CDR2 FYEKMQ (reference sequence). The CDR3 covers 17 residues. Unmatched junction bases numbered 13, after V lost 5 bases and J lost 4 bases. This CDR3 reads CASSASSGSPLGETQYF. In DNA form, the CDR3 reads TGTGCCAGCAGCGCCTCTAGCGGGAGTCCCCTGGGAGAGACCCAGTACTTC.

The chain has TRBV18 and TRBJ2-7; maybe TRBD2 (7 bases). There are 17 residues in the CDR3. Trimming took off 4 bases at V and 3 bases at J, with 22 bases between the two ends. CDR1 and CDR2 from the germline V gene are KGHSH and LQKENI. CDR3: CASSLGWGGETNYEQYF. DNA for the CDR3: TGTGCCAGCTCACTGGGATGGGGGGGCGAGACAAACTACGAGCAGTACTTC.

The J gene is TRBJ2-1, the V gene TRBV27, with 12 bases lining up with TRBD2. V trimming: 5 bases; J trimming: 5 bases; junction bases outside the gene matches: 13. The CDR3 totals 18 residues. Germline CDR1 and CDR2: MNHEY and SMNVEV (reference sequence). CDR3 sequence: CASSKGPTRTSGNNEQFF. In nucleotides, the CDR3 is TGTGCCAGCAGTAAGGGCCCGACCCGGACTAGCGGGAACAATGAGCAGTTCTTC.

Written as DNA, the CDR3 is TGCAGCGTTGGAGCTGGCTCGGGAGGAGATACGCAGTATTTT. Protein product: CSVGAGSGGDTQYF. J is TRBJ2-3 and V is TRBV29-1; 7 nucleotides agree with TRBD2. The CDR3 spans 14 residues. Germline V gene data show CDR1 as SQVTM and CDR2 as ANQGSEA. With V trimmed by 4 bases and J by 5 bases, 9 bases remained unmatched.